These 6 T cell receptor beta chains came from one sample sequenced in a study of CD8 T cells in ankylosing spondylitis. Findings of the study overall: Made up of eight highly homologous variants, a TCR beta motif appeared characteristic of ankylosing spondylitis blood.

TCRdb reprocessed the 5' RACE reads with MiXCR, giving one entry per CDR3 protein. The data contain roughly 700,000 distinct CDR3 sequences, under 20% of them seen just once; the ten biggest clones take up under 20%. These TCRs' antigens remain unknown. Input material: blood, either unsorted or a sorted T cell fraction (not recorded which). These TCRs come from a male donor with ankylosing spondylitis.

This clonotype was observed a handful of times. The chain recombines TRBV21-1 with TRBJ2-3; the D call of TRBD2 is as the table states it, not checked on the DNA. TRBV21-1 is termed a pseudogene. This CDR3 has 15 amino acids. CDR3 DNA sequence: TGTGCCAGCAGCAAAGAGAGGGACTGCACAGATACGCAGTATTTT. This gives the protein CASSKERDCTDTQYF.

This clonotype was seen a handful of times. The J gene is TRBJ2-7, the V gene TRBV29-1; 8 bases map to TRBD1. The CDR3 has 15 residues. V lost 6 bases and J lost 2; bases outside the gene matches: 12. The germline V gene has CDR1 SQVTM and CDR2 ANQGSEA. CDR3 nucleotides: TGCAGCGTGGATGATGTACGACAGGGGACCTACGAGCAGTACTTC. As protein: CSVDDVRQGTYEQYF.

The chain recombines TRBV5-1 with TRBJ1-1, with D hard to call. Trimming shortened V by 6 bases and J by 4 bases, and 22 bases separated the two germline ends. The CDR3 consists of 16 residues. Germline V gives CDR1 SGHRS, CDR2 YFSETQ. The CDR3 region has the DNA TGCGCCAGCAATAGAAATCTTTTAGATCGAATCACTGAAGCTTTCTTT. Translated, it gives CASNRNLLDRITEAFF.

The rearrangement links TRBV20-1 to TRBJ2-5, with 9 bases matching TRBD2. The V segment lost 4 bases and the J segment 3 bases; nucleotides outside the gene matches: 3. Germline values: CDR1 DFQATT, CDR2 SNEGSKA (reference sequence). The CDR3 has 13 amino acids. The DNA of the CDR3 is TGCAGTGCTACAATAGCGGGAGAAGAGACCCAGTACTTC. It encodes CSATIAGEETQYF.

The chain is built from TRBV6-2 or TRBV6-3 and TRBJ1-1; 7 nucleotides line up with TRBD1. The CDR3 sequence is 13 residues long. Germline loops: CDR1 MNHEY, CDR2 SVGEGT. The V segment lost 6 bases and the J segment 4 bases; nucleotides outside the gene matches: 5. Here the CDR3 reads CASRDRDFTEAFF. The CDR3 DNA is TGTGCCAGCAGAGACAGGGATTTCACTGAAGCTTTCTTT.

The chain recombines TRBV6-2 or TRBV6-3 with TRBJ2-7; D uncertain. This CDR3 has 15 residues. V lost 2 bases and J 2 bases, leaving 13 bases between the germline ends. Germline CDR1 MNHEY, CDR2 SVGEGT. CDR3 loop: CASSYHDNRPYEQYF. CDR3 bases: TGTGCCAGCAGTTACCACGACAATCGCCCCTACGAGCAGTACTTC.